The 20 T cell receptor beta chains below all came from one sample that was sequenced in a study of T cell responses to AZD1222 COVID-19 vaccine. Repertoires were generated with immunoSEQ multiplex PCR, while TCRdb's copy carries only in-frame clones and drops some. The data hold 70,000 or so clones, with approximately 88% observed a single time. This specimen consisted of peripheral blood, obtained on day 0 of AZD1222 vaccination. The receptor source for this set is an adult in good health.

J is TRBJ2-3 and V is TRBV18; either TRBD1 or TRBD2 may supply D (5 bases each). V was pared by 3 bases and J by 2 bases, with 12 bases between. The CDR3 covers 15 residues. Germline lookup yields CDR1 KGHSH and CDR2 LQKENI. CDR3 region: CASSPPGRITDTQYF. The CDR3 DNA sequence: TGTGCCAGCTCACCCCCGGGACGGATCACAGATACGCAGTATTTT. The variable domain in full, with the rest retrieved from reference TRBV18 and TRBJ2-3, is NAGVMQNPRHLVRRRGQEARLRCSPMKGHSHVYWYRQLPEEGLKFMVYLQKENIIDESGMPKERFSAEFPKEGPSILRIQQVVRGDSAAYFCASSPPGRITDTQYFGPGTRLTVL.

A single count supports this clone. The chain uses TRBV6-5 and TRBJ2-2, with TRBD2 matching 13 bases. Trimming cost V 0 bases and J 7 bases; bases outside gene matches: 2. CDR3 length equals 16 residues. Germline V gene lookup returns CDR1 MNHEY and CDR2 SVGAGI. The CDR3 protein is CASSYSRLAGGGELFF. The CDR3 coding sequence is TGTGCCAGCAGTTACTCGAGACTAGCGGGAGGCGGGGAGCTGTTTTTT.

This chain connects TRBV4-3 to TRBJ1-6; tentatively, D is TRBD1 (5 bases). V lost 2 bases, J lost 7 bases, and 9 bases lay in between. In germline, CDR1 is LGHNA, CDR2 YSLEER. The length of the CDR3 is 14 residues. The CDR3 spells CASSQRGANSPLHF. The CDR3 DNA reads TGCGCCAGCAGCCAAAGGGGAGCGAATTCACCCCTCCACTTT.

This chain links TRBV6-5 with TRBJ2-7; the match to TRBD2 covers 10 bases. Per germline, CDR1 MNHEY and CDR2 SVGAGI. V trimming: 5 bases; J trimming: 2 bases; junction bases outside the gene matches: 6. The CDR3 has 15 residues. The CDR3 DNA is TGTGCCAGCAGTCCCATAGCGGGAGGTGCCTACGAGCAGTACTTC. Its translation is CASSPIAGGAYEQYF.

The gene calls are TRBV6-5 and TRBJ1-5, with 7 bases identical to TRBD1. There are 14 residues in the CDR3. CDR1 and CDR2 (germline): MNHEY, SVGAGI. Germline trimming cut 8 bases from V and 6 bases from J; bases unmatched to any gene: 10. CDR3 DNA sequence: TGTGCCAGCTTATTCGGGACAGTCAGTCAGCCCCAGCATTTT. It is translated as CASLFGTVSQPQHF.

This chain links TRBV29-1 with TRBJ2-1; no reliable D call. The CDR3 consists of 10 residues. The germline gives CDR1 SQVTM, CDR2 ANQGSEA. V gave up 4 bases and J gave up 13 bases, with 11 bases separating them. In DNA, the CDR3 is TGCAGCGTTGGCATAGGGCACCAGTTCTTC. Translation gives CSVGIGHQFF.

V is TRBV4-1 and J is TRBJ2-7; D call uncertain. Between the trimmed V and J ends, which lost 0 bases and 6 bases, there was a span of 6 bases. This CDR3 comprises 12 residues. The germline gives CDR1 MGHRA, CDR2 YSYEKL. The CDR3 DNA reads TGCGCCAGCAGCCAAGAGGGTACCGAGCAGTACTTC. This gives the protein CASSQEGTEQYF.

The genes are TRBV7-6 and TRBJ1-1; no reliable D call. CDR3 length: 15 residues. Germline V gives CDR1 SGHVS, CDR2 FNYEAQ. With 3 bases removed from V and 4 bases from J, the gap between germline ends came to 15 bases. CDR3 region: CASSFYRSRATEAFF. The CDR3 region has the DNA TGTGCCAGCAGCTTTTATCGTAGCCGCGCCACTGAAGCTTTCTTT.

The chain employs TRBV5-5 and TRBJ2-3, with D perhaps being TRBD1 or TRBD2 (5 bases each). V lost 3 bases and J lost 2, with 13 bases in between. CDR1 and CDR2 (germline): SGHKS, YYEKEE (reference sequence). This CDR3 comprises 15 residues. In DNA, the CDR3 is TGTGCCAGCAGCTCCGGGACGGCCAACACAGATACGCAGTATTTT. Translated, it gives CASSSGTANTDTQYF.

The gene calls are TRBV24-1 and TRBJ2-7; 9 nucleotides line up with TRBD2. The CDR3 has 16 amino acids. Germline values: CDR1 KGHDR, CDR2 SFDVKD. Losses at the gene ends were 3 bases for V and 5 bases for J; bases not matched to a gene: 10. The CDR3 loop is CATSDRSGTSIHEQYF. The CDR3 bases are TGTGCCACCAGTGATCGTTCCGGGACTAGCATTCACGAGCAGTACTTC.

The V call is TRBV19, the J call TRBJ2-1; D uncertain. Germline CDR1 reads LNHDA; CDR2 reads SQIVND (reference sequence). The ends were cut back, 3 bases at V and 1 base at J, with 7 bases in the middle. The CDR3 loop spans 14 amino acids. The CDR3 region has the DNA TGTGCCAGTAGTATGGGCAGTTCCTACAATGAGCAGTTCTTC. The encoded protein is CASSMGSSYNEQFF.

This chain uses TRBV29-1 with TRBJ2-7; TRBD1 is a possible D gene (6 bases). The germline gives CDR1 SQVTM, CDR2 ANQGSEA. CDR3 length: 12 residues. V lost 5 bases to trimming and J lost 5 bases, with 13 bases between them. In nucleotides, the CDR3 is TGCAGCGTTAAACAGGGTCCCCACGAGCAGTACTTC. Its translation is CSVKQGPHEQYF.

The chain joins TRBV2 to TRBJ2-5, with D perhaps TRBD1 or TRBD2 (5 bases each). V lost 8 bases and J lost 5, with 21 bases in between. Germline V gene data show CDR1 as SNHLY and CDR2 as FYNNEI. This CDR3 has 15 residues. The CDR3 loop is CASGRDGDNVETQYF. DNA for the CDR3: TGTGCCAGCGGCAGGGACGGTGACAATGTGGAGACCCAGTACTTC. The variable domain in full, with the rest retrieved from reference TRBV2 and TRBJ2-5, is EPEVTQTPSHQVTQMGQEVILRCVPISNHLYFYWYRQILGQKVEFLVSFYNNEISEKSEIFDDQFSVERPDGSNFTLKIRSTKLEDSAMYFCASGRDGDNVETQYFGPGTRLLVL.

The chain recombines TRBV28 with TRBJ2-5; no firm D call. V lost 6 bases and J lost 0, with 8 bases in between. Germline lookup yields CDR1 MDHEN and CDR2 SYDVKM. The CDR3 totals 13 residues. The CDR3 spells CASRQTYQETQYF. CDR3 coding DNA: TGTGCCAGCAGACAGACGTACCAAGAGACCCAGTACTTC.

The CDR3 sequence: CVRSPIRDRVPNEKLFF. The CDR3, as DNA: TGTGTCAGAAGCCCGATCCGGGACAGGGTACCTAATGAAAAACTGTTTTTT. This chain uses TRBV7-5 with TRBJ1-4; TRBD1, the table's D call, was not compared with the DNA. TRBV7-5 is an annotated pseudogene. The CDR3 sequence is 17 residues long.

The chain recombines TRBV3-1 (or the pseudogene TRBV3-2) with TRBJ1-3; no reliable D call. The length of the CDR3 is 16 residues. Trimming took 1 base from V and 0 from J, leaving 10 bases between them. The germline V gene has CDR1 LGHDT and CDR2 YNNKEL (reference sequence). CDR3 nucleotide sequence: TGTGCCAGCAGCCAAGGACCGGAGAGCTCTGGAAACACCATATATTTT. It encodes CASSQGPESSGNTIYF.

The gene calls are TRBV2 and TRBJ1-5; TRBD1 might be the D (6 bases). Trimming stripped 3 bases from V and 4 bases from J, with 10 bases between. CDR1 and CDR2 (germline): SNHLY, FYNNEI. CDR3 length equals 14 residues. The CDR3 sequence is CASSDWQGNQPQHF. CDR3 coding DNA: TGTGCCAGCAGTGATTGGCAGGGGAATCAGCCCCAGCATTTT.

This sequence joins TRBV27 and TRBJ2-3; 8 bases agree with TRBD1. There are 15 residues in the CDR3. J was trimmed by 4 bases and V by 7 bases; bases with no gene match: 10. The germline V gene encodes CDR1 MNHEY and CDR2 SMNVEV (reference sequence). For the CDR3, the DNA is TGTGCCAGCACCGCGGACAGGGCCGACGCAGATACGCAGTATTTT. It translates to CASTADRADADTQYF.

The gene calls are TRBV28 and TRBJ2-5; D may match TRBD1 or TRBD2 (5 bases each). The ends were cut back, 2 bases at V and 2 bases at J, with 15 bases in the middle. Germline CDR1 and CDR2: MDHEN and SYDVKM. The CDR3 has 16 residues. The CDR3 bases are TGTGCCAGCAGTTTAATCATTTGGGACGGACAAGAGACCCAGTACTTC. Protein product: CASSLIIWDGQETQYF.

V and J are TRBV5-4 and TRBJ2-7; 10 positions match TRBD1. V gave up 10 bases and J gave up 5 bases; unmatched junction bases: 12. In germline, CDR1 is SGHNT, CDR2 YYREEE (reference sequence). This CDR3 has 14 residues. CDR3: CAGIYRDRGHEQYF. The CDR3 DNA reads as TGTGCCGGAATATACCGGGACAGGGGCCACGAGCAGTACTTC.